This TCR beta chain comes out of a study of T-cell memory formation after mild COVID-19. Study observations and caveats: While clones contracting from day 15 to 85 were balanced between CD4 and CD8, later expanders leaned CD4+.

The CDR3 is made up of 16 amino acids. Trimming removed 3 bases from V and 2 bases from J, with 18 bases in between. Germline V gives CDR1 SQVTM, CDR2 ANQGSEA. TCRdb reanalysed the 5' RACE reads using MiXCR and keeps one entry per CDR3 protein. Here the sample spans 300,000 or so distinct CDR3 sequences, about a sixth being singletons. In its sample, this clonotype was seen a few times. Its antigen is unknown. The gene calls are TRBV29-1 and TRBJ2-3; TRBD1 or TRBD2 may be the D gene (5 bases each). This clonotype originated in a man aged 18 to 30 who had mild COVID-19 (a few samples of this study predate the infection). Cell type and time point are not known. Sample: PBMCs or a T cell subset sorted from them (not recorded which). For the CDR3, the DNA is TGCAGCGTTGAGGGGGACCTAGGTGGGGCCACAGATACGCAGTATTTT. Translation gives CSVEGDLGGATDTQYF.